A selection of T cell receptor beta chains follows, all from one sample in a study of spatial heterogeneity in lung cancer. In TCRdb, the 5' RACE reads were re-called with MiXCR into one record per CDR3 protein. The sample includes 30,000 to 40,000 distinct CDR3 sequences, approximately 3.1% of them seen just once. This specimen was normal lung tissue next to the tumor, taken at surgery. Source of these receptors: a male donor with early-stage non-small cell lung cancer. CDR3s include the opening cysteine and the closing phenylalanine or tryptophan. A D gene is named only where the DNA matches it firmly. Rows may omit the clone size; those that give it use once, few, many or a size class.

CASSPLTTNQETQYF TGCGCCAGCAGCCCACTGACTACCAACCAAGAGACCCAGTACTTC NA TRBJ2-5 TRBV5-1 many 15
CASSQQLSRGDTQYF TGTGCCAGCAGCCAACAACTATCACGGGGAGATACGCAGTATTTT NA TRBJ2-3 TRBV7-2 many 15
CASWTGEQYEQYF TGTGCCAGTTGGACAGGGGAGCAATATGAGCAGTACTTC TRBD1 TRBJ2-7 TRBV6-1 many 13
CASSQDQPGGAGGKGDTQYF TGTGCCAGCAGCCAAGATCAACCTGGTGGGGCGGGAGGGAAGGGAGATACGCAGTATTTT TRBD2 TRBJ2-3 TRBV3-1 NA 20
CASSRTDTNYGYTF TGCGCCAGCAGTCGGACAGATACTAACTATGGCTACACCTTC NA TRBJ1-2 TRBV4-1 many 14
CASSTTSGTDEQFF TGCGCCAGCAGCACGACTAGCGGGACGGATGAGCAGTTCTTC TRBD2 TRBJ2-1 TRBV5-1 many 14
CASSFAGTGYYEQYF TGCGCCAGCAGCTTCGCTGGGACAGGATACTACGAGCAGTACTTC TRBD1 TRBJ2-7 TRBV5-1 many 15
CASSPKSEFLTNEKLFF TGTGCCAGCTCACCAAAGTCCGAGTTTTTGACTAATGAAAAACTGTTTTTT NA TRBJ1-4 TRBV18 many 17
CASETVATLNEQFF TGTGCCAGTGAGACGGTGGCTACACTTAATGAGCAGTTCTTC NA TRBJ2-1 TRBV28 NA 14
CASSLDAREQYF TGTGCCAGCAGTTTGGATGCGCGGGAGCAGTACTTC NA TRBJ2-7 TRBV27 many 12
CSARPNYGYTF TGCAGTGCTAGGCCCAATTATGGCTACACCTTC NA TRBJ1-2 TRBV20-1 many 11
CSARGDRGWANYGYTF TGCAGTGCGAGAGGGGACAGGGGGTGGGCTAACTATGGCTACACCTTC TRBD1 TRBJ1-2 TRBV20-1 many 16
CASSQAGGSMNTEAFF TGCGCCAGCAGCCAAGCAGGGGGCTCCATGAACACTGAAGCTTTCTTT TRBD1 TRBJ1-1 TRBV5-1 many 16
CATSDAQGIDTQYF TGTGCCACCAGTGATGCCCAGGGGATAGATACGCAGTATTTT NA TRBJ2-3 TRBV24-1 many 14
CASKPGQGTATQYF TGTGCCAGCAAACCGGGACAGGGGACGGCTACGCAGTATTTT TRBD1 TRBJ2-3 TRBV7-2 many 14
CASRATFQGAETQYF TGTGCCAGTAGAGCTACATTCCAGGGGGCCGAGACCCAGTACTTC TRBD1 TRBJ2-5 TRBV27 many 15
CASSQDGRQWKTQYF TGTGCCAGCAGCCAAGATGGTCGCCAGTGGAAGACCCAGTACTTC NA TRBJ2-5 TRBV3-1 many 15
CASSPGVRGEAFF TGTGCCAGCTCACCAGGAGTTCGAGGGGAAGCTTTCTTT NA TRBJ1-1 TRBV18 many 13
CASSLAGSQETQYF TGTGCCAGCAGCTTGGCCGGTAGCCAAGAGACCCAGTACTTC NA TRBJ2-5 TRBV5-4 many 14
CASSLATGTYEQYF TGTGCCAGCAGCTTGGCGACAGGCACCTACGAGCAGTACTTC NA TRBJ2-7 TRBV7-2 once 14
CASSSTENYGYTF TGCGCCAGCAGCTCGACGGAGAACTATGGCTACACCTTC NA TRBJ1-2 TRBV5-1 many 13
CASSLSSGGNEQFF TGTGCCAGCAGTTTGTCTAGCGGGGGCAATGAGCAGTTCTTC TRBD2 TRBJ2-1 TRBV28 many 14
CASSVGERTGVTGELFF TGTGCCAGCAGCGTAGGGGAGAGGACAGGGGTCACCGGGGAGCTGTTTTTT TRBD1 TRBJ2-2 TRBV9 many 17
CASSPGGSWQYF TGTGCCAGCAGCCCTGGAGGTTCATGGCAGTACTTC NA TRBJ2-7 TRBV7-9 many 12
CASSYRGPSEQYF TGTGCCAGCAGTTACCGGGGTCCGTCGGAGCAGTACTTC NA TRBJ2-7 TRBV6-2/TRBV6-3 many 13
CASSSLWGARWMETQYF TGTGCCAGCAGCTCCCTTTGGGGGGCGCGATGGATGGAGACCCAGTACTTC NA TRBJ2-5 TRBV11-2 few 17
CASSLVSSGPDTQYF TGTGCCAGCAGTTTAGTATCCTCAGGGCCAGATACGCAGTATTTT NA TRBJ2-3 TRBV28 many 15
CASSPQSTDTQYF TGTGCCAGCTCACCCCAGAGCACAGATACGCAGTATTTT NA TRBJ2-3 TRBV18 many 13
CASSLGDRLDYEQYF TGTGCCAGCAGCTTAGGAGACAGGCTGGACTACGAGCAGTACTTC NA TRBJ2-7 TRBV7-6 many 15